This T cell receptor beta chain originates from a study of radiation and T cells in renal cell carcinoma. The study's findings and limits: In blood, top tumor clones expanded by 2 weeks, shrinking by 4.

Time point described: baseline pretreatment blood. The treatment here: 15 Gy SBRT to primary tumor, nephrectomy 4 weeks later. On this clone: Its antigen is not known.

TCRdb keeps only in-frame clones here, not all; method: immunoSEQ multiplex PCR. The sample shows about 140,000 clones, approximately 87% of them seen only once. Trimming left V 6 bases short and J 7 bases short, with 19 bases between. Germline V gene data show CDR1 as SQVTM and CDR2 as ANQGSEA. The CDR3 is 14 residues long. The input for sequencing was blood, taken from a patient whose treatment included radiotherapy and nephrectomy. The chain uses TRBV29-1 and TRBJ2-1; D call uncertain. This receptor was identified in a woman between 45 and 65 years old with renal cell carcinoma. The CDR3 nucleotides read TGCAGCGTACTGCCGGACGGGCACGGTAATGAGCAGTTCTTC. Translating gives CSVLPDGHGNEQFF.